This T cell receptor (beta chain) was captured in a study of blood T cell repertoires in COVID-19 (dated by TCRdb to the early 2020s). Broadly, across the study: Samples covering the acute and convalescent phases of COVID-19 were provided by collaborators in the United States, Italy and Spain. Deeply sampled blood TCRbeta repertoires from subjects exposed to, actively infected with, or recovered from COVID-19 were included in the dataset. The material from the prospective study consisted of cDNA or gDNA derived from T cells, B-cell-depleted T cells, or PBMCs. A freely available public database, intended as a resource for researchers studying the immune response to SARS-CoV-2, is where the repertoires were released. Where available, HLA class I and class II types were taken from metadata supplied by the sample provider and were not determined by assay-based typing. Samples came from the ongoing ImmuneRACE study (first 160 participants) plus 1,254 subjects from 6 global collaborators. Sample metadata almost always included a de-identified subject ID, COVID-19 status, age in years and sex.

From the cysteine through the phenylalanine, the CDR3 covers 13 amino acids. The entry retains the CDR3 DNA only, 39 bases that are in frame from base 1. The germline V gene encodes CDR1 SGHAT and CDR2 FQDESV (reference sequence). The trim is 2 bases for V and 7 bases for J, with a gap of 11 bases between the germline ends. Summary of the overall study and its limitations: The quantity of clinical and demographic metadata differed by source and by participant and was supplied without curation.

Notes on this clone: The antigen it recognizes is unknown. Within one base of it there is no much larger clone, and no base qualities were kept.

The immunoSEQ Assay, a bias-controlled multiplex PCR, was used to amplify TCRbeta CDR3 regions from genomic DNA. Turning to the authors' computational methods: The number of nucleated cells in each sample was estimated from the amplification of reference gene primers within the assay. To quantify the absolute abundance of each unique TCRbeta CDR3 rearrangement, sequence reads were collapsed and filtered. For each sample, productive Simpson clonality was calculated by taking the square root of Simpson's diversity index across productive rearrangements. In its TCRdb copy, this immuneACCESS table keeps in-frame sequences only and misses some clones. Where compared with another copy, unresolved V genes explain less than half of these, and the others have no known cause. For V, J and clone size, that table is used; D and trimming come from the DNA. This sample gives about 46,000 clones in total; about four fifths of them show up just once. Of the sample, 5.5% to 7.5% is held by the ten largest clones.

The collaborating institutions used their own protocols to collect whole blood in K2EDTA tubes. Collaborator samples were shipped for TCRbeta analysis as frozen whole blood, isolated PBMCs, or DNA extracted from either sample type. The clonotype comes from a woman over 75 with acute or convalescent COVID-19. Sequenced sample: peripheral blood. This chain joins TRBV11-1 to TRBJ1-1; a weak D assignment points to TRBD1 (5 bases agree). The nucleotide sequence reads as follows: TGTGCCAGCAGCTTATTCGTCCAGGGTGAAGCTTTCTTT. This translates into CASSLFVQGEAFF. With the rest looked up from the reference TRBV11-1 and TRBJ1-1 genes rather than sequenced, the full variable domain is EAEVAQSPRYKITEKSQAVAFWCDPISGHATLYWYRQILGQGPELLVQFQDESVVDDSQLPKDRFSAERLKGVDSTLKIQPAELGDSAMYLCASSLFVQGEAFFGQGTRLTVV.